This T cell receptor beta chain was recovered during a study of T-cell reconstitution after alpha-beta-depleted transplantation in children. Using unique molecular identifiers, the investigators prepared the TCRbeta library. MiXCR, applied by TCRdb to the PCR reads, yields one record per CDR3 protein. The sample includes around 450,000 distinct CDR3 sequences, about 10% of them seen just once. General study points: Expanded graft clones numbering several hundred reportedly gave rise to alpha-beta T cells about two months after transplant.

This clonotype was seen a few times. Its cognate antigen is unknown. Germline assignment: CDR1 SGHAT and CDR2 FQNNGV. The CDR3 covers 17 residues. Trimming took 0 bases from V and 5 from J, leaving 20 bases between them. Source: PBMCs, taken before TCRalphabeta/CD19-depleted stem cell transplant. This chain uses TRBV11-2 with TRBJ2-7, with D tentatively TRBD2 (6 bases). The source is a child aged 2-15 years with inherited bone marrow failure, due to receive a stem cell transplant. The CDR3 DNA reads TGTGCCAGCAGCTTAGAGGCCCCCGATGGGGAGGCTAACGAGCAGTACTTC. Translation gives CASSLEAPDGEANEQYF.